This T cell receptor (beta chain) was sequenced for a study of blood T cell repertoires in COVID-19. The germline gives CDR1 SSHAT, CDR2 FNYEAQ (reference sequence). J lost 7 bases, V lost 0 bases, and 12 bases had no gene match. This CDR3 contains 16 residues. This clone was seen a few times. In the authors' methods: For nucleated cells, counts were estimated from reference gene primer amplification. The assay was immunoSEQ multiplex PCR, and TCRdb's table has in-frame clones only and misses some. V, J and clone size were drawn from that table, and D and trimming were deduced from the DNA. The table includes approximately 190,000 clones, roughly 84% detected once.

The clonotype comes from a woman aged 30 to 39 who had been exposed to COVID-19. V and J are TRBV7-7 and TRBJ2-7, with TRBD1 identical over 7 bases. Sequenced: PBMCs or T cells enriched from blood (not recorded which). The CDR3, as DNA: TGTGCCAGCAGCTTAGCAGGGGGCATTTACCTGAGGGAGCAGTACTTC. Its protein is CASSLAGGIYLREQYF.